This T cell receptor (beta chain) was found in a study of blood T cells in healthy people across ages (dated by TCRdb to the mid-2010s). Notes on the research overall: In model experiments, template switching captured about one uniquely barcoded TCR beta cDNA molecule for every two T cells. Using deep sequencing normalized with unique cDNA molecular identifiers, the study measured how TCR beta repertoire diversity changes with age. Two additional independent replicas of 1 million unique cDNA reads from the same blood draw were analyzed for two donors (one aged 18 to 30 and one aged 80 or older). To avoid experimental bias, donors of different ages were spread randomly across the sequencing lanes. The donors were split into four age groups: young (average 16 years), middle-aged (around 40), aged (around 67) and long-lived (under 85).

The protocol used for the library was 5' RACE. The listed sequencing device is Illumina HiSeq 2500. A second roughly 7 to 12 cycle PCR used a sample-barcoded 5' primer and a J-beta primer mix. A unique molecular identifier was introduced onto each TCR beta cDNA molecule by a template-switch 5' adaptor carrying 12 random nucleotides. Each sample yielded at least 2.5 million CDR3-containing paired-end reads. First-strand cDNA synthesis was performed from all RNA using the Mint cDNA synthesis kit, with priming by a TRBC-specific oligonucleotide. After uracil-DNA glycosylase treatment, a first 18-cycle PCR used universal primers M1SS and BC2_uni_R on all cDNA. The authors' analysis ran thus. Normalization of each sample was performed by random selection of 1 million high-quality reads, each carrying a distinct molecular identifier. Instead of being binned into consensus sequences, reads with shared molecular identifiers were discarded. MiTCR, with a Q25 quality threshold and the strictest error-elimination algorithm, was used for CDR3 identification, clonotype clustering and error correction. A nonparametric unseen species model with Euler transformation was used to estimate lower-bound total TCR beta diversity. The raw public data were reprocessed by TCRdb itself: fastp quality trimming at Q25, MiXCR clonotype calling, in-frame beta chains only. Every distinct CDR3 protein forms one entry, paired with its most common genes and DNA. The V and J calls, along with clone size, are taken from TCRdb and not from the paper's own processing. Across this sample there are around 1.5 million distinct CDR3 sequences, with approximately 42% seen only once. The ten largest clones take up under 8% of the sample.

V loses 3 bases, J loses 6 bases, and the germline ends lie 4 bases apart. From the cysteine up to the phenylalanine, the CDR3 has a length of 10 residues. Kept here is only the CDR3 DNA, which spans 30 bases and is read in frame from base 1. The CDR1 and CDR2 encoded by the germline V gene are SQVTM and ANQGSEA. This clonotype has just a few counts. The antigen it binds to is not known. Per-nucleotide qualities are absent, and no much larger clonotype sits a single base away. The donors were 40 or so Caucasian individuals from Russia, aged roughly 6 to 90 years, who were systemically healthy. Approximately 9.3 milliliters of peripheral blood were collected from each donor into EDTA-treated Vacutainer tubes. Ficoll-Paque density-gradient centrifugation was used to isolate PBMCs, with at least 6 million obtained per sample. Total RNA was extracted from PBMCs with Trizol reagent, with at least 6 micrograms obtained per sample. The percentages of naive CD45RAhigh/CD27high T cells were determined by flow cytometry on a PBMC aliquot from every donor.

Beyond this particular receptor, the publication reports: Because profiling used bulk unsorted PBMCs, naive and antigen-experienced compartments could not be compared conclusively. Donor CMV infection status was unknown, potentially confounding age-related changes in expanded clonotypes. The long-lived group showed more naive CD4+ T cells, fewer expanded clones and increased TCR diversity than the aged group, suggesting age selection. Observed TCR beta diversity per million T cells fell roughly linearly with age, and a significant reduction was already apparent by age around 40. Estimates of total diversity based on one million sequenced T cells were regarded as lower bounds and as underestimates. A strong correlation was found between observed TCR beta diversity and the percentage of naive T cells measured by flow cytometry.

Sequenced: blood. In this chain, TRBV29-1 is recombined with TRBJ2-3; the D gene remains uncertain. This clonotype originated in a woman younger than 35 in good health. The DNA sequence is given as TGCAGCGTTGATGCTGATACGCAGTATTTT. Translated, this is CSVDADTQYF.